This is a list of T cell receptor beta chains from one sample in a study of OX40 agonist ivuxolimab in advanced cancers. TCRdb's copy holds only in-frame clones and misses some; the assay was immunoSEQ multiplex PCR. The sample records about 77,000 clones, about 87% being singletons. Sequenced here: CD4+ or CD8+ T cells sorted from blood, sampled in a trial of the OX40 agonist ivuxolimab. The receptors here all came from an adult with an advanced solid tumor such as melanoma, head and neck, liver or kidney cancer. Each CDR3 is given with its conserved first and last residue. D genes are given only for firm matches.

v_gene	d_gene	j_gene	CDR3nt	CDR3aa
TRBV30	-	TRBJ2-2	TGTGCCTGGAGTGAGTTAGCCGGGGAGCTGTTTTTT	CAWSELAGELFF
TRBV19	-	TRBJ1-5	TGTGCCAGTAGTTTCGGGGGCAATCAGCCCCAGCATTTT	CASSFGGNQPQHF
TRBV5-4	TRBD2	TRBJ2-3	TGTGCCAGCAGCTTGGCCACACTAGCGGGAGCAGATACGCAGTATTTT	CASSLATLAGADTQYF
TRBV5-4	TRBD1	TRBJ2-5	TGTGCCAGCAGCTGGGGGACAGGACAAGAGACCCAGTACTTC	CASSWGTGQETQYF
TRBV10-3	-	TRBJ1-1	TGTGCCATCAGTGGACGGTTGAACACTGAAGCTTTCTTT	CAISGRLNTEAFF
TRBV28	-	TRBJ1-6	TGTGCCAGCAGTCCCGGACCTACCCCACGCACACCCCTCCACTTT	CASSPGPTPRTPLHF
TRBV4-3	-	TRBJ1-1	TGCGCCAGCAGCCAAGATCTCTTACAGCTCGTGAACACTGAAGCTTTCTTT	CASSQDLLQLVNTEAFF
TRBV29-1	TRBD1	TRBJ1-2	TGCAGCGTTGATTCGACAGGGGCAGCTAACTATGGCTACACCTTC	CSVDSTGAANYGYTF
TRBV2	-	TRBJ2-7	TGTGCCAGCAAACATCCCAGGGTCTACGAGCAGTACTTC	CASKHPRVYEQYF
TRBV29-1	-	TRBJ2-3	TGCAGCGCCGCGGGACAGACCACAGATACGCAGTATTTT	CSAAGQTTDTQYF
TRBV5-1	-	TRBJ2-7	TGCGCCAGCAGCTTGGGAGCTTCAGGGACCTACGAGCAGTACTTC	CASSLGASGTYEQYF